Listed below are T cell receptor beta chains from one sample, sequenced in a study of blood T cell repertoires in COVID-19. Assay: immunoSEQ multiplex PCR; the TCRdb copy retains only in-frame clones and omits some. Here the sample spans 110,000 to 150,000 clones, approximately 80% being singletons. Sequences were obtained from peripheral blood. Receptors originate from a human donor in a cohort sampled during active COVID-19. Both conserved end residues are trimmed from each CDR3. D genes are given only for firm matches. Some rows mark clone size as missing; the rest say once, few, many or name a class of expanded clone.

CDR3 protein: ASSWDRDQPQH; V gene: TRBV28; J gene: TRBJ1-5; clone size: NA; D gene: TRBD1
CDR3 protein: ATSVGDWGSSGYT; V gene: TRBV15; J gene: TRBJ1-2; clone size: NA; D gene: NA
CDR3 protein: ASSRLRGNQPQH; V gene: TRBV28; J gene: TRBJ1-5; clone size: NA; D gene: NA
CDR3 protein: ASSPRQGTNEKLF; V gene: TRBV18; J gene: TRBJ1-4; clone size: NA; D gene: NA
CDR3 protein: ASSDRVSTEAF; V gene: TRBV7-2; J gene: TRBJ1-1; clone size: NA; D gene: TRBD1
CDR3 protein: ASSLAGIALAGIYNEQF; V gene: TRBV14; J gene: TRBJ2-1; clone size: once; D gene: TRBD2
CDR3 protein: VRSPLATTPQH; V gene: TRBV7-5; J gene: TRBJ1-5; clone size: NA; D gene: NA
CDR3 protein: ASSSIQNEKLF; V gene: TRBV5-1; J gene: TRBJ1-4; clone size: few; D gene: NA
CDR3 protein: ASRHDYLGETQY; V gene: TRBV6-6; J gene: TRBJ2-5; clone size: NA; D gene: NA
CDR3 protein: ASSLTGASGSTDTQY; V gene: TRBV7-3; J gene: TRBJ2-3; clone size: NA; D gene: NA
CDR3 protein: ASSTSPGRMTEAF; V gene: TRBV5-1; J gene: TRBJ1-1; clone size: NA; D gene: NA
CDR3 protein: ASSTGLRETQY; V gene: TRBV2; J gene: TRBJ2-5; clone size: NA; D gene: NA
CDR3 protein: ASSPPYRETQY; V gene: TRBV18; J gene: TRBJ2-5; clone size: NA; D gene: NA
CDR3 protein: ASSSSGRAADTQY; V gene: TRBV13; J gene: TRBJ2-3; clone size: NA; D gene: TRBD2
CDR3 protein: ASRLDVRVVETSGRVLTDTQY; V gene: TRBV12-2; J gene: TRBJ2-3; clone size: NA; D gene: NA
CDR3 protein: AISEPGQGTGYNEQF; V gene: TRBV10-3; J gene: TRBJ2-1; clone size: NA; D gene: TRBD1
CDR3 protein: ASESLVRTEAF; V gene: TRBV19; J gene: TRBJ1-1; clone size: NA; D gene: NA
CDR3 protein: AISESLAGGY; V gene: TRBV10-3; J gene: TRBJ2-3; clone size: NA; D gene: TRBD2
CDR3 protein: ASSFAGENYEQY; V gene: TRBV11-2; J gene: TRBJ2-7; clone size: NA; D gene: TRBD2
CDR3 protein: ASSRPRVGTGELF; V gene: TRBV6-5; J gene: TRBJ2-2; clone size: NA; D gene: NA
CDR3 protein: ATGGTTYQETQY; V gene: TRBV6-5; J gene: TRBJ2-5; clone size: NA; D gene: TRBD2
CDR3 protein: ASISGTYEQY; V gene: TRBV28; J gene: TRBJ2-7; clone size: NA; D gene: TRBD2
CDR3 protein: ASSQYPGGRYEQY; V gene: TRBV4-3; J gene: TRBJ2-7; clone size: NA; D gene: TRBD1
CDR3 protein: ASSFLGQEST; V gene: TRBV28; J gene: TRBJ1-2; clone size: NA; D gene: TRBD1
CDR3 protein: ASSLTVHNEQF; V gene: TRBV7-9; J gene: TRBJ2-1; clone size: few; D gene: NA
CDR3 protein: ASSPQRGLAKNIQY; V gene: TRBV4-3; J gene: TRBJ2-4; clone size: NA; D gene: NA
CDR3 protein: ASSLGDDSATDTQY; V gene: TRBV5-6; J gene: TRBJ2-3; clone size: NA; D gene: NA
CDR3 protein: ASSQGGPGASKKPQH; V gene: TRBV4-1; J gene: TRBJ1-5; clone size: few; D gene: NA
CDR3 protein: AISVIQGVSASEQY; V gene: TRBV10-3; J gene: TRBJ2-7; clone size: NA; D gene: TRBD1
CDR3 protein: ASSLYGTPLYEQY; V gene: TRBV4-1; J gene: TRBJ2-7; clone size: NA; D gene: NA
CDR3 protein: ASSQEGSGDISYEQY; V gene: TRBV14; J gene: NA; clone size: NA; D gene: TRBD2
CDR3 protein: ASSLQGGYGYT; V gene: TRBV28; J gene: TRBJ1-2; clone size: NA; D gene: NA
CDR3 protein: ASKSRNQPQH; V gene: TRBV12-3/TRBV12-4; J gene: TRBJ1-5; clone size: NA; D gene: NA
CDR3 protein: ASSRTGGGEQY; V gene: TRBV4-1; J gene: TRBJ2-7; clone size: NA; D gene: TRBD2
CDR3 protein: ATSRVGGAGITEAF; V gene: TRBV15; J gene: TRBJ1-1; clone size: NA; D gene: NA
CDR3 protein: ASSVGVDYGYT; V gene: TRBV9; J gene: TRBJ1-2; clone size: NA; D gene: NA
CDR3 protein: ASSSRGGNTEAF; V gene: TRBV6-5; J gene: TRBJ1-1; clone size: NA; D gene: NA
CDR3 protein: ASSLAWAGRVETQY; V gene: TRBV7-6; J gene: TRBJ2-5; clone size: NA; D gene: TRBD2
CDR3 protein: ASSLRQGDSPLH; V gene: TRBV5-4; J gene: TRBJ1-6; clone size: few; D gene: TRBD1
CDR3 protein: ASSDQLGGTEAF; V gene: TRBV7-9; J gene: TRBJ1-1; clone size: NA; D gene: NA
CDR3 protein: ASGKGPEGSEQY; V gene: TRBV7-8; J gene: TRBJ2-7; clone size: NA; D gene: NA
CDR3 protein: ASSPGLDTGELF; V gene: TRBV7-9; J gene: TRBJ2-2; clone size: NA; D gene: NA
CDR3 protein: ASSPGTPGFEAF; V gene: TRBV11-2; J gene: TRBJ1-1; clone size: few; D gene: NA
CDR3 protein: ASSLEVGSEQY; V gene: TRBV5-1; J gene: TRBJ2-7; clone size: NA; D gene: NA
CDR3 protein: ASSLNRGRRNAF; V gene: TRBV11-2; J gene: TRBJ1-1; clone size: NA; D gene: TRBD1
CDR3 protein: ASSQVPSGEGQF; V gene: TRBV4-3; J gene: TRBJ2-1; clone size: NA; D gene: NA
CDR3 protein: ASRGTAANTGELF; V gene: TRBV7-2; J gene: TRBJ2-2; clone size: few; D gene: TRBD1
CDR3 protein: ASSQVQGLYEQY; V gene: TRBV14; J gene: TRBJ2-7; clone size: NA; D gene: TRBD1
CDR3 protein: ASSLGGQGAADTQY; V gene: TRBV7-2; J gene: TRBJ2-3; clone size: NA; D gene: TRBD1
CDR3 protein: ASSPHPQGYEQY; V gene: TRBV25-1; J gene: TRBJ2-7; clone size: NA; D gene: NA
CDR3 protein: ASSQAGTSEDTGELF; V gene: TRBV3-1/TRBV3-2; J gene: TRBJ2-2; clone size: NA; D gene: TRBD2